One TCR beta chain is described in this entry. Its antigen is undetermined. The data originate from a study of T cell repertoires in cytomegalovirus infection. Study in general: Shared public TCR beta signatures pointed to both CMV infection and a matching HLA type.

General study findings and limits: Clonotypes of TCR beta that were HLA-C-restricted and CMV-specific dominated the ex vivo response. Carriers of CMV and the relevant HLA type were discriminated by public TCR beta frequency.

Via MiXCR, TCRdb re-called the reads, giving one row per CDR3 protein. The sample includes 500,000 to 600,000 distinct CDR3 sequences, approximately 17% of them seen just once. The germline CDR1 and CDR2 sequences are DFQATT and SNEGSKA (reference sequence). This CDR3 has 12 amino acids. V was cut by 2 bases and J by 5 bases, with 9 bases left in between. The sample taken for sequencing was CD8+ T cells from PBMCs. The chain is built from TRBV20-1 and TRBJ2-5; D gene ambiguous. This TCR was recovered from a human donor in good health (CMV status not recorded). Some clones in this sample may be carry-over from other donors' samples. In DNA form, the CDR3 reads TGCAGTGCTAGAAGGGATTGGGAGACCCAGTACTTC. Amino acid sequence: CSARRDWETQYF.